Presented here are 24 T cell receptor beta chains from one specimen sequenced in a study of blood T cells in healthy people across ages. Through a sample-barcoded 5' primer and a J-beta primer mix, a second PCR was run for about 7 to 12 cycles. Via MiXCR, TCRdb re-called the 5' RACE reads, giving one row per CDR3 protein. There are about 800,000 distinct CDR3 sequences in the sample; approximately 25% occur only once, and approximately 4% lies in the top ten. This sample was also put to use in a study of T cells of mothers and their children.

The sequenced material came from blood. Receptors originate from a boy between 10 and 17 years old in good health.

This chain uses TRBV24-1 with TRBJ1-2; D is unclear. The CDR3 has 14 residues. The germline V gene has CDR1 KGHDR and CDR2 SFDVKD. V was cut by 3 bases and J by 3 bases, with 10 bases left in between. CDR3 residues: CATSDRQVDYGYTF. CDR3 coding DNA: TGTGCCACCAGTGATCGCCAGGTTGACTATGGCTACACCTTC.

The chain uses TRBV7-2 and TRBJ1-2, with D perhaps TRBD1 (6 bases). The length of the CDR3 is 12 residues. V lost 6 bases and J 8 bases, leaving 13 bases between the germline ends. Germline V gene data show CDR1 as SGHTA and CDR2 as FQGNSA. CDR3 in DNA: TGTGCCAGCAGAACAGGGCTGGGGGGCTACACCTTC. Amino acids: CASRTGLGGYTF.

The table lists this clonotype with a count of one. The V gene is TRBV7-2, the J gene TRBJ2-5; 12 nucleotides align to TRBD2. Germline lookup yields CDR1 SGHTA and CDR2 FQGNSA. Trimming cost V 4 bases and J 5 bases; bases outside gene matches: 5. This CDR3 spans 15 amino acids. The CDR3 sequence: CASSSSGGAWETQYF. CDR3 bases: TGTGCCAGCAGCTCTAGCGGGGGGGCGTGGGAGACCCAGTACTTC.

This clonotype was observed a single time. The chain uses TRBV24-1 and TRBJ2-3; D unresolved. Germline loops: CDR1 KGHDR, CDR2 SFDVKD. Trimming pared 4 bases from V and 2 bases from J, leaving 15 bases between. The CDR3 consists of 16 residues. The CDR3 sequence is CATSDPSPADTDTQYF. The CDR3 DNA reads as TGTGCCACCAGTGACCCTTCGCCGGCTGACACAGATACGCAGTATTTT.

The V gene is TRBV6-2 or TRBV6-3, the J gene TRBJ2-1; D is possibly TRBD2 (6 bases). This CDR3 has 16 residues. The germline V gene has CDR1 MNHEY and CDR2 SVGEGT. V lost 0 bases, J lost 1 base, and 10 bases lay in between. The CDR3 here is CASSYSGLFSYNEQFF. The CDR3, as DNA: TGTGCCAGCAGTTACTCCGGACTATTTTCCTACAATGAGCAGTTCTTC.

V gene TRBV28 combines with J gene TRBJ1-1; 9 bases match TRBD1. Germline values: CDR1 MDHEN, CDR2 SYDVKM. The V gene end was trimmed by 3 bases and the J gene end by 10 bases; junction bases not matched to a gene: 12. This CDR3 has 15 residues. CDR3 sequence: CASSFGDRVIIGAFF. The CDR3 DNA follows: TGTGCCAGCAGTTTCGGGGACAGGGTGATAATTGGAGCTTTCTTT.

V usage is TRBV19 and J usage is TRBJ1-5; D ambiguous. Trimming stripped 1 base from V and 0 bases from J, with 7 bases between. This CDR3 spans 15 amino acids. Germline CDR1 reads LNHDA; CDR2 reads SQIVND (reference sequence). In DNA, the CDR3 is TGTGCCAGTAGTATAGCAAGTTATAGCAATCAGCCCCAGCATTTT. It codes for CASSIASYSNQPQHF.

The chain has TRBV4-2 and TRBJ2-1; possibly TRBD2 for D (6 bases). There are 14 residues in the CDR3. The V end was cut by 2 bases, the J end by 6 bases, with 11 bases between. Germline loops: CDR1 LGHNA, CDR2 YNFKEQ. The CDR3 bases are TGTGCCAGCAGCCAAACGGGGGTGAGCAATGAGCAGTTCTTC. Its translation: CASSQTGVSNEQFF.

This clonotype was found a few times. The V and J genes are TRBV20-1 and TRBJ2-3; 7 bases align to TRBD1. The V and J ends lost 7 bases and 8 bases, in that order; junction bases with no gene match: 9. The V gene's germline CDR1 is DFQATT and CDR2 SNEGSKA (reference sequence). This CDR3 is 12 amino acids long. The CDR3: CSGDQGESTQYF. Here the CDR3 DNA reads TGCAGTGGTGACCAGGGGGAGAGTACGCAGTATTTT.

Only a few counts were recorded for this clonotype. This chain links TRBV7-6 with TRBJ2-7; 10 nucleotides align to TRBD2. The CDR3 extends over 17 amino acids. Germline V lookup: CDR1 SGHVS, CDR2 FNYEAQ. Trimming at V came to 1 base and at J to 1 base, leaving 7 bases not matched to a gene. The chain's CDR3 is CASSLVPSGGGSYEQYF. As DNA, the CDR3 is TGTGCCAGCAGCTTAGTTCCTAGCGGGGGAGGTTCCTACGAGCAGTACTTC.

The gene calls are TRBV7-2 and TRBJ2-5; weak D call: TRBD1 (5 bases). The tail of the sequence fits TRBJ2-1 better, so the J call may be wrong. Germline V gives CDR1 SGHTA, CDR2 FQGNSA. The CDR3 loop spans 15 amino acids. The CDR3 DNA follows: TGTGCCAGCAGCTTAGAGGTTTGGGGCGCAAATGAGCAGTTCTTC. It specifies CASSLEVWGANEQFF.

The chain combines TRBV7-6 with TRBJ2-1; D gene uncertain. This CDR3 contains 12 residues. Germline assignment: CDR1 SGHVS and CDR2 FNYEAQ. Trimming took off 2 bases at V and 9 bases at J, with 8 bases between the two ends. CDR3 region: CASSLKESEQFF. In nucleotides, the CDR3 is TGTGCCAGCAGCTTAAAAGAGAGTGAGCAGTTCTTC.

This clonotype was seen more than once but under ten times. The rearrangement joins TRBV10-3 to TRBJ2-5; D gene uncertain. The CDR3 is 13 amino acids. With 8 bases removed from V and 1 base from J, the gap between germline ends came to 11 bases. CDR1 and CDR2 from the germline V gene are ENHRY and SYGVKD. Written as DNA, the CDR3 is TGTGCCATCCGGCCAGTAATCCAAGAGACCCAGTACTTC. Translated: CAIRPVIQETQYF.

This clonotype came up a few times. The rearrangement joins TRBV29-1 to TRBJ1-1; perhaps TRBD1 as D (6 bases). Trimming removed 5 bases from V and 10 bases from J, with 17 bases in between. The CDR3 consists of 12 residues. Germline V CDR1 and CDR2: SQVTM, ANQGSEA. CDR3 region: CSVTGTDGVAFF. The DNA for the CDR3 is TGCAGCGTTACAGGGACCGATGGTGTAGCTTTCTTT.

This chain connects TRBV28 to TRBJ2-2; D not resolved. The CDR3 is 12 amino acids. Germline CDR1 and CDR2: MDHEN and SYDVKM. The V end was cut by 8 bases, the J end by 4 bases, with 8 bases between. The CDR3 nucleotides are TGTGCCAGCTCCTGGTCCACCGGGGAGCTGTTTTTT. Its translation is CASSWSTGELFF.

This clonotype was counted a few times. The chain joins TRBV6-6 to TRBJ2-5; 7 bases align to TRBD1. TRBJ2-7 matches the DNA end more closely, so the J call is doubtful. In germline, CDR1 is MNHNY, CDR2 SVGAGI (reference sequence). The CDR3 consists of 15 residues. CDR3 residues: CASSTRQGMAYEQYF. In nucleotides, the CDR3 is TGTGCCAGCAGTACCCGACAGGGTATGGCCTACGAGCAGTACTTC.

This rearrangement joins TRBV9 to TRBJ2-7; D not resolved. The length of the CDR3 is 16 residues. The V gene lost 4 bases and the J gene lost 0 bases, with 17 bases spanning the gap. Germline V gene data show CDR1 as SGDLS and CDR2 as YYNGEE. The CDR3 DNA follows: TGTGCCAGCAGCCAAGACCCTACCTTAAGCTCCTACGAGCAGTACTTC. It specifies CASSQDPTLSSYEQYF.

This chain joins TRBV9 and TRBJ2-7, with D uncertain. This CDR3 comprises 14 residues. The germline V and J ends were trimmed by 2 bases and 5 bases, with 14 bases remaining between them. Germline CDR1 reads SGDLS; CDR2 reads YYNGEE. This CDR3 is CASSVSQQSHEQYF. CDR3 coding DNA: TGTGCCAGCAGCGTTAGCCAGCAGAGCCACGAGCAGTACTTC.

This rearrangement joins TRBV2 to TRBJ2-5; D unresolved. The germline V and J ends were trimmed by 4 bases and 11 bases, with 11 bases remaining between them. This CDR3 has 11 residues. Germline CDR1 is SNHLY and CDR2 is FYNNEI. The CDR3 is CASSVYGEQYF. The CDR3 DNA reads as TGTGCCAGCAGTGTTTACGGAGAGCAGTACTTC.

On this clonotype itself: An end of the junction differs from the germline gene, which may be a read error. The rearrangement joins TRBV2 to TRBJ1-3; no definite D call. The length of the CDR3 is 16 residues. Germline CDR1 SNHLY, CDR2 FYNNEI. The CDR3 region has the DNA TGTGCCAGCAGTGAATGGTGGGGAATCCCAGGAAGCACCATATATTTT. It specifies CASSEWWGIPGSTIYF.

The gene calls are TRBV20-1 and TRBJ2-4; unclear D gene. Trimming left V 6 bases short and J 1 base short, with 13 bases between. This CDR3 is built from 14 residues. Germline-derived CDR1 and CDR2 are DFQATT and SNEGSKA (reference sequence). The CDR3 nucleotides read TGCAGTGCCTTCATCCATCGCGCCAAAAACATTCAGTACTTC. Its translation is CSAFIHRAKNIQYF.

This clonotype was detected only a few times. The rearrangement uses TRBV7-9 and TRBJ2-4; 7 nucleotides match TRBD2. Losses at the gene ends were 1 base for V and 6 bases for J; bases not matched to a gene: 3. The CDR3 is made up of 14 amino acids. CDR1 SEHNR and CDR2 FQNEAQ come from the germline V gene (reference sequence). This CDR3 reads CASSLGLAVNIQYF. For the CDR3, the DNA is TGTGCCAGCAGCTTAGGGCTAGCGGTAAACATTCAGTACTTC.

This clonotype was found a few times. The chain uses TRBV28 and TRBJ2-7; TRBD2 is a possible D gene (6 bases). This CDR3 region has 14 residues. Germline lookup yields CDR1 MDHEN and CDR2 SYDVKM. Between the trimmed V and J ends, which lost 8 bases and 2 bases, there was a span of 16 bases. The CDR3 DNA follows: TGTGCCAGCGAGACGAGCGGGCCCCCCTACGAGCAGTACTTC. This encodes CASETSGPPYEQYF.

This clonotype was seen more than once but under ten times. CDR3 residues: CASKAGARVYVEQFF. CDR3 coding DNA: TGTGCCAGCAAGGCGGGAGCTCGGGTTTATGTTGAGCAGTTCTTC. The rearrangement uses TRBV27 and TRBJ2-1; TRBD2 matches 7 bases. The V segment lost 7 bases and the J segment 9 bases; nucleotides outside the gene matches: 15. CDR3 length: 15 amino acids. Germline V gives CDR1 MNHEY, CDR2 SMNVEV (reference sequence).